This T cell receptor (beta chain) comes out of a study of blood T cell repertoires in COVID-19. Study-wide background: Material from acute and convalescent COVID-19 was sourced from the United States, Italy and Spain. T cells, B-cell-depleted T cells, or PBMCs supplied cDNA or gDNA.

Authors' data handling: Amplification from reference gene primers served as the basis for estimated nucleated cell counts. TCRdb's copy holds only in-frame clones and misses some; the assay was immunoSEQ multiplex PCR. That table supplies the V and J calls and clone size; D and trimming were determined from the DNA. The sample records about 110,000 clones, about four fifths being singletons. This CDR3 has 12 amino acids. Germline CDR1 and CDR2: MNHEY and SVGAGI. V was shortened by 5 bases and J by 4 bases, with 8 bases between the two germline ends. The TCR comes from a woman aged 55 to 70 with acute or convalescent COVID-19. The sequenced material came from peripheral blood. The chain is built from TRBV6-5 and TRBJ1-2, with D hard to call. CDR3 sequence (DNA): TGTGCCAGCAGTAGCTACAGCTATGGCTACACCTTC. It codes for CASSSYSYGYTF.